The 21 T cell receptor beta chains below all came from one sample that was sequenced in a study of cytomegalovirus exposure and HLA in healthy donors. PCR amplification relied on 60 Vbeta primers (plus 13 Jbeta primers). Clones were sequenced by immunoSEQ multiplex PCR, and TCRdb holds only the in-frame ones, with some missing. The sample has about 170,000 clones, 76% seen once. Sequencing used PBMCs. These receptor sequences come from a female donor in good health and CMV-seronegative.

The rearrangement uses TRBV7-2 and TRBJ2-7, with TRBD1 identical over 7 bases. J gave up 2 bases and V 5 bases, and 12 bases lay outside the gene matches. Germline V lookup: CDR1 SGHTA, CDR2 FQGNSA. The CDR3 is made up of 16 amino acids. The CDR3 DNA reads as TGTGCCAGCAGCCACATGTCCGGGGACAGAACCTACGAGCAGTACTTC. Translating gives CASSHMSGDRTYEQYF.

J is TRBJ2-7 and V is TRBV28, with a possible D match to TRBD2 (6 bases). CDR1 is MDHEN, CDR2 SYDVKM, per germline. There are 15 residues in the CDR3. V lost 3 bases and J 12 bases, leaving 24 bases between the germline ends. The CDR3: CASSFGGAGSPVPYF. The DNA for the CDR3 is TGTGCCAGCAGTTTTGGCGGGGCGGGGTCCCCCGTTCCGTACTTC.

V gene TRBV18 combines with J gene TRBJ2-2; D possibly corresponds to TRBD2 (6 bases). Trimming stripped 3 bases from V and 3 bases from J, with 17 bases between. CDR3 size: 17 residues. Germline V gene sequence: CDR1 KGHSH, CDR2 LQKENI. The CDR3 region has the DNA TGTGCCAGCTCACCGCAGGAGGGTGGAGGCGACACCGGGGAGCTGTTTTTT. It translates to CASSPQEGGGDTGELFF. Variable domain in full (rest from reference TRBV18 and TRBJ2-2): NAGVMQNPRHLVRRRGQEARLRCSPMKGHSHVYWYRQLPEEGLKFMVYLQKENIIDESGMPKERFSAEFPKEGPSILRIQQVVRGDSAAYFCASSPQEGGGDTGELFFGEGSRLTVL.

This clone was recorded many times. The V and J genes are TRBV12-5 and TRBJ1-1; 11 bases are shared with TRBD1. The CDR3 spans 16 residues. V lost 0 bases, J lost 5 bases, and 5 bases stayed unmatched. CDR1 LGHNT and CDR2 FRNRAP come from the germline V gene. CDR3 sequence reads: CASGLVLRDRGTEAFF. CDR3 bases: TGTGCTAGTGGTTTGGTACTGAGGGACAGGGGGACTGAAGCTTTCTTT.

The V gene is TRBV9, the J gene TRBJ2-1, with 8 nucleotides matching TRBD1. Trimming at V came to 0 bases and at J to 2 bases, leaving 7 bases not matched to a gene. Germline V gene data show CDR1 as SGDLS and CDR2 as YYNGEE. The CDR3 consists of 17 residues. The CDR3 DNA reads as TGTGCCAGCAGCGTAGCCACCCCAGGGGGCCCCTACAATGAGCAGTTCTTC. Translating it yields CASSVATPGGPYNEQFF. The complete variable domain, with remaining parts taken from reference TRBV9 and TRBJ2-1, reads DSGVTQTPKHLITATGQRVTLRCSPRSGDLSVYWYQQSLDQGLQFLIQYYNGEERAKGNILERFSAQQFPDLHSELNLSSLELGDSALYFCASSVATPGGPYNEQFFGPGTRLTVL.

To note about this clone: Other DNA sequences in the sample encode the same CDR3. The chain joins TRBV18 to TRBJ1-1, with D uncertain. This CDR3 spans 13 amino acids. Germline V CDR1 and CDR2: KGHSH, LQKENI. Deletions cut 3 bases from V and 1 base from J, with 6 bases between. The CDR3 here is CASSPNKNTEAFF. CDR3 coding DNA: TGTGCCAGCTCACCCAACAAGAACACTGAAGCTTTCTTT.

The chain joins TRBV5-8 to TRBJ2-2; 10 positions agree with TRBD1. V was pared by 6 bases and J by 3 bases, with 5 bases of the junction left unmatched. The germline gives CDR1 SGHTS, CDR2 YDEGEE. CDR3 length equals 15 residues. The CDR3 loop reads CASIDRGRDTGELFF. In DNA, the CDR3 is TGTGCCAGCATCGACAGGGGGCGCGACACCGGGGAGCTGTTTTTT.

This sequence joins TRBV7-9 and TRBJ1-1; a possible D gene is TRBD1 (5 bases). This CDR3 is built from 14 residues. Deletions cut 7 bases from V and 1 base from J, with 13 bases between. The germline V gene encodes CDR1 SEHNR and CDR2 FQNEAQ (reference sequence). The CDR3 reads CASKLPGQNTEAFF. CDR3 nucleotide sequence: TGTGCCAGCAAACTACCCGGACAGAACACTGAAGCTTTCTTT.

The chain links TRBV27 to TRBJ2-2; D is possibly TRBD1 (6 bases). Per germline, CDR1 MNHEY and CDR2 SMNVEV (reference sequence). The CDR3 runs 14 residues. V was cut by 5 bases and J by 1 base, with 8 bases left in between. The CDR3 bases are TGTGCCAGCAGTCCGGGACAGAACACCGGGGAGCTGTTTTTT. This encodes CASSPGQNTGELFF.

The table lists this clone with a few counts. The V call is TRBV28, the J call TRBJ1-1; D uncertain. This CDR3 spans 12 amino acids. Trimming stripped 3 bases from V and 6 bases from J, with 8 bases between. The germline gives CDR1 MDHEN, CDR2 SYDVKM. The CDR3 here is CASSLQASEAFF. In nucleotides, the CDR3 is TGTGCCAGCAGTTTGCAAGCTTCTGAAGCTTTCTTT. The whole variable domain, remainder taken from reference TRBV28 and TRBJ1-1, is DVKVTQSSRYLVKRTGEKVFLECVQDMDHENMFWYRQDPGLGLRLIYFSYDVKMKEKGDIPEGYSVSREKKERFSLILESASTNQTSMYLCASSLQASEAFFGQGTRLTVV.

The chain is built from TRBV28 and TRBJ2-2, with D hard to call. Germline CDR1 and CDR2: MDHEN and SYDVKM. V lost 7 bases to trimming and J lost 5 bases, with 14 bases between them. The CDR3 sequence is 14 residues long. In DNA form, the CDR3 reads TGTGCCAGCATCAATACCCGGAGAACCGGGGAGCTGTTTTTT. Translating gives CASINTRRTGELFF.

The rearrangement links TRBV28 to TRBJ2-7; D ambiguous. The CDR3 loop spans 11 amino acids. Per germline, CDR1 MDHEN and CDR2 SYDVKM. Trimming shortened V by 5 bases and J by 3 bases, and 5 bases separated the two germline ends. DNA of the CDR3: TGTGCCAGCAGTCTTAACTACGAGCAGTACTTC. It yields the protein CASSLNYEQYF.

This clone was picked up one time. The chain has TRBV30 and TRBJ2-7, with 7 bases matching TRBD1. The germline V gene encodes CDR1 GTSNPN and CDR2 SVGIG (reference sequence). The CDR3 is 15 residues long. The J segment lost 4 bases and the V segment lost 2 bases, leaving 11 bases of the junction unmatched. CDR3 DNA sequence: TGTGCCTGGAGTTCAGGCGCAGGGGGTTTGTACGAGCAGTACTTC. Protein: CAWSSGAGGLYEQYF.

The sample holds one count of this clone. This chain uses TRBV15 with TRBJ1-4; tentatively, D is TRBD1 (5 bases). The CDR3 is 16 residues long. The V gene lost 3 bases and the J gene lost 8 bases, with 19 bases spanning the gap. Germline CDR1 reads LNHNV; CDR2 reads YYDKDF (reference sequence). This chain's CDR3 is CATSSLSGTKREKLFF. DNA of the CDR3: TGTGCCACCAGCAGCTTGTCCGGGACTAAGAGGGAAAAACTGTTTTTT.

The chain employs TRBV5-1 and TRBJ2-3, with D perhaps TRBD2 (5 bases). V dropped 2 bases and J dropped 2 bases, with 9 bases sitting between them. This CDR3 spans 14 amino acids. Germline V gives CDR1 SGHRS, CDR2 YFSETQ. In DNA form, the CDR3 reads TGCGCCAGCAGCTTAGGAGCGGACACAGATACGCAGTATTTT. Translation gives CASSLGADTDTQYF.

The chain uses TRBV7-2 and TRBJ1-5; 11 positions match TRBD1. This CDR3 comprises 18 residues. CDR1 and CDR2 from the germline V gene are SGHTA and FQGNSA. V shed 5 bases and J 1 base; nucleotides not matched to a gene: 10. The CDR3 loop reads CASSLRGTGGRSNQPQHF. The CDR3 nucleotides are TGTGCCAGCAGCCTCCGGGGGACAGGGGGTCGAAGCAATCAGCCCCAGCATTTT.

V usage is TRBV6-1 and J usage is TRBJ1-5; D call uncertain. This CDR3 contains 14 residues. Germline V gene sequence: CDR1 MNHNS, CDR2 SASEGT. Trimming pared 1 base from V and 2 bases from J, leaving 6 bases between. For the CDR3, the DNA is TGTGCCAGCAGTGAAGACGGTGGCAATCAGCCCCAGCATTTT. Translation: CASSEDGGNQPQHF.

In this sample, this clone turned up once. The chain couples TRBV7-8 to TRBJ2-3, with D tentatively TRBD1 (6 bases). This CDR3 comprises 14 residues. Looked up from germline, CDR1 is SGHVS and CDR2 is FQNEAQ. The V gene lost 2 bases and the J gene lost 3 bases, with 9 bases spanning the gap. CDR3: CASSLPRGTDTQYF. In DNA form, the CDR3 reads TGTGCCAGCAGCTTACCAAGGGGGACAGATACGCAGTATTTT.

This chain connects TRBV7-9 to TRBJ2-5, with 11 bases matching TRBD2. The CDR3 runs 18 residues. V dropped 4 bases and J dropped 4; count of bases not matched to a gene: 14. Germline V gene sequence: CDR1 SEHNR, CDR2 FQNEAQ (reference sequence). The CDR3 coding sequence is TGTGCCAGCAGCTCCTCTCTCGGGGGACTAGCGGTATCAGAGACCCAGTACTTC. It is translated as CASSSSLGGLAVSETQYF.

This clone was seen only once. The genes are TRBV6-5 and TRBJ2-3, with TRBD2 matching 10 bases. Trimming cost V 2 bases and J 7 bases; bases outside gene matches: 6. CDR1 is MNHEY, CDR2 SVGAGI, per germline. The CDR3 runs to 15 residues. The CDR3 sequence: CASSYGLAGGYTQYF. In DNA form, the CDR3 reads TGTGCCAGCAGTTACGGGTTAGCGGGAGGATATACGCAGTATTTT.

This clone was observed a few times. This rearrangement joins TRBV6-5 to TRBJ2-7, with a tentative D call TRBD1 (6 bases). The CDR3 loop spans 13 amino acids. V lost 5 bases and J lost 2, with 10 bases in between. Germline assignment: CDR1 MNHEY and CDR2 SVGAGI. CDR3 DNA: TGTGCCAGCAGTACAGGGTCCGCCTACGAGCAGTACTTC. Translating it yields CASSTGSAYEQYF.